Below, 20 T cell receptor beta chains from the same sample are listed, as sequenced in a study of cytomegalovirus exposure and HLA in healthy donors. Primers: 60 Vbeta forward and 13 Jbeta reverse. Clones were sequenced by immunoSEQ multiplex PCR, and TCRdb holds only the in-frame ones, with some missing. The data show over 200,000 clones, over 65% seen once. The sequencing sample was made of PBMCs. The source is a woman in her fifties or sixties in good health and CMV-seropositive.

The V call is TRBV2, the J call TRBJ2-1; D ambiguous. This CDR3 is 14 amino acids long. V was pared by 2 bases and J by 6 bases, with 11 bases between. The germline V gene encodes CDR1 SNHLY and CDR2 FYNNEI. The CDR3 loop is CASSESPFSNEQFF. CDR3 coding DNA: TGTGCCAGCAGTGAATCCCCCTTTAGCAATGAGCAGTTCTTC.

This clone showed up just a few times. The gene calls are TRBV6-1 and TRBJ2-2, with D tentatively TRBD1 (6 bases). Between the trimmed V and J ends, which lost 5 bases and 0 bases, there was a span of 10 bases. The germline gives CDR1 MNHNS, CDR2 SASEGT. The CDR3 has 15 amino acids. The CDR3: CASSRQATNTGELFF. CDR3 nucleotide sequence: TGTGCCAGCAGTCGACAGGCGACGAACACCGGGGAGCTGTTTTTT.

V is TRBV11-2 and J is TRBJ2-2, with D tentatively TRBD2 (7 bases). This CDR3 region has 15 residues. Trimming cost V 5 bases and J 6 bases, with 16 bases left between them. Germline V gives CDR1 SGHAT, CDR2 FQNNGV. The CDR3 sequence is CASSVYAGAAGELFF. CDR3 nucleotide sequence: TGTGCCAGCAGCGTGTATGCGGGGGCGGCCGGGGAGCTGTTTTTT.

The V gene is TRBV19, the J gene TRBJ1-1; D might be TRBD1 (5 bases). CDR1 LNHDA and CDR2 SQIVND come from the germline V gene (reference sequence). This CDR3 spans 16 amino acids. Trimming removed 6 bases at V and 1 base at J, with 18 bases between. The CDR3, as DNA: TGTGCCAGTAGGGATCTTTACGGGACTAGGAACACTGAAGCTTTCTTT. Amino acids: CASRDLYGTRNTEAFF.

J is TRBJ2-1 and V is TRBV4-2; 9 bases match TRBD2. V was pared by 1 base and J by 0 bases, with 7 bases of the junction left unmatched. Germline V CDR1 and CDR2: LGHNA, YNFKEQ. The CDR3 runs 18 residues. The CDR3 DNA reads TGTGCCAGCAGCCAAGCTCAAGGTAGCGGGAGCTCCTACAATGAGCAGTTCTTC. Protein product: CASSQAQGSGSSYNEQFF.

Notes on this clone: A read error may account for a junction end that differs from germline. J is TRBJ2-7 and V is TRBV2, with 9 bases identical to TRBD1. From germline, CDR1 is SNHLY and CDR2 FYNNEI. The CDR3 has 13 amino acids. CDR3 sequence reads: CASSGYRPGQGDF. CDR3 nucleotide sequence: TGTGCCAGCAGTGGGTACCGTCCGGGACAGGGCGACTTC.

This chain connects TRBV6-5 to TRBJ2-2, with 7 nucleotides matching TRBD1. Germline V gene lookup returns CDR1 MNHEY and CDR2 SVGAGI. The length of the CDR3 is 15 residues. The trim removed 5 bases at V and 6 bases at J, leaving 9 bases unmatched. Here the CDR3 reads CASSLTGVLAGELFF. In nucleotides, the CDR3 is TGTGCCAGCAGTCTTACAGGGGTGTTGGCCGGGGAGCTGTTTTTT.

The gene calls are TRBV21-1 and TRBJ1-5; the DNA was not used to check the table's D call, TRBD1. TRBV21-1 is deemed a pseudogene. This CDR3 has 14 amino acids. CDR3 nucleotide sequence: TGTGCCGGGGGGGGGACAGGGTTTCGTCAGCCCCAGCATTTT. This translates into CAGGGTGFRQPQHF.

The chain employs TRBV7-9 and TRBJ2-3; 7 bases are shared with TRBD1. Germline CDR1 and CDR2: SEHNR and FQNEAQ (reference sequence). The J segment lost 6 bases and the V segment lost 1 base, leaving 4 bases of the junction unmatched. This CDR3 spans 14 amino acids. The CDR3 loop is CASSLGLGGDTQYF. The CDR3 coding sequence is TGTGCCAGCAGCTTAGGGCTAGGGGGCGATACGCAGTATTTT.

The rearrangement links TRBV27 to TRBJ2-7; 7 bases map to TRBD1. Germline CDR1 reads MNHEY; CDR2 reads SMNVEV (reference sequence). The CDR3 totals 15 residues. Trimming took 5 bases from V and 1 from J; bases not matched to a gene: 8. The CDR3 DNA follows: TGTGCCAGCAGTCGCCTTGGGACAGAGTCCTACGAGCAGTACTTC. Translated, it gives CASSRLGTESYEQYF.

This CDR3 reads CASSNQRANLTSNTGELFF. As DNA, the CDR3 is TGTGCCAGCAGCAACCAGCGGGCCAACTTAACCTCGAACACCGGGGAGCTGTTTTTT. The V gene is TRBV7-6, the J gene TRBJ2-2; perhaps TRBD2 as D (6 bases). The CDR3 runs 19 residues. V lost 5 bases and J 0 bases, leaving 22 bases between the germline ends. Germline CDR1 is SGHVS and CDR2 is FNYEAQ.

This chain uses TRBV4-3 with TRBJ1-1, with D perhaps TRBD1 (5 bases). The germline V gene encodes CDR1 LGHNA and CDR2 YSLEER. CDR3 length: 16 amino acids. V was trimmed by 1 base and J by 0 bases, leaving 12 bases between them. As DNA, the CDR3 is TGCGCCAGCAGCCAAGGGGCCCAGGGTCTGAACACTGAAGCTTTCTTT. This codes for CASSQGAQGLNTEAFF.

V is TRBV5-1 and J is TRBJ2-2; 8 positions match TRBD2. The ends lost 3 bases at V and 3 bases at J; junction bases unmatched: 1. The germline V gene encodes CDR1 SGHRS and CDR2 YFSETQ. The CDR3 covers 14 residues. This chain's CDR3 is CASSYGGDTGELFF. The CDR3 DNA reads as TGCGCCAGCAGCTACGGGGGGGACACCGGGGAGCTGTTTTTT.

The gene calls are TRBV2 and TRBJ1-5; D perhaps matches TRBD1 (6 bases). The V end lost 6 bases, the J end lost 5 bases, and 17 bases lay between the germline ends. This CDR3 spans 15 amino acids. Germline V CDR1 and CDR2: SNHLY, FYNNEI. CDR3 loop: CASSWGRGGDQPQHF. CDR3 in DNA: TGTGCCAGCAGCTGGGGCAGGGGCGGCGATCAGCCCCAGCATTTT.

This chain links TRBV6-6 with TRBJ2-7; D is perhaps TRBD1 (6 bases). The CDR3 consists of 14 residues. Per the germline V gene, CDR1 is MNHNY and CDR2 is SVGAGI (reference sequence). V gave up 10 bases and J gave up 7 bases, with 23 bases separating them. CDR3 in amino acids: CATAYGTSLNEQYF. The CDR3 nucleotides are TGTGCCACAGCCTACGGGACAAGCCTAAATGAGCAGTACTTC.

This chain uses TRBV28 with TRBJ2-5, with TRBD1 as a possible D gene (6 bases). This CDR3 is built from 13 residues. Germline V lookup: CDR1 MDHEN, CDR2 SYDVKM. V was cut by 6 bases and J by 3 bases, with 11 bases left in between. CDR3 in DNA: TGTGCCAGCAGGCGGACAGTGGAAGAGACCCAGTACTTC. It encodes CASRRTVEETQYF.

J is TRBJ2-1 and V is TRBV5-1; 10 bases are a match to TRBD1. CDR3 length: 15 amino acids. V was pared by 3 bases and J by 2 bases, with 2 bases of the junction left unmatched. Germline CDR1 SGHRS, CDR2 YFSETQ. DNA for the CDR3: TGCGCCAGCAGCTCCGACAGGGGGCCCTACAATGAGCAGTTCTTC. Protein sequence: CASSSDRGPYNEQFF. The full variable domain, completed using reference TRBV5-1 and TRBJ2-1, is KAGVTQTPRYLIKTRGQQVTLSCSPISGHRSVSWYQQTPGQGLQFLFEYFSETQRNKGNFPGRFSGRQFSNSRSEMNVSTLELGDSALYLCASSSDRGPYNEQFFGPGTRLTVL.

This clone was found a few times. V usage is TRBV27 and J usage is TRBJ2-4, with 7 bases that match TRBD2. Germline trimming cut 6 bases from V and 6 bases from J; bases unmatched to any gene: 5. This CDR3 comprises 13 residues. CDR1 MNHEY and CDR2 SMNVEV come from the germline V gene (reference sequence). CDR3 bases: TGTGCCAGCAGGCCTGCGGGGGTAAACATTCAGTACTTC. Protein: CASRPAGVNIQYF.

The J gene is TRBJ2-1, the V gene TRBV5-1; 9 nucleotides line up with TRBD2. This CDR3 spans 16 amino acids. The germline V gene encodes CDR1 SGHRS and CDR2 YFSETQ. J gave up 7 bases and V 6 bases, and 14 bases lay outside the gene matches. CDR3 sequence reads: CASIPRSLAGNNEQFF. The CDR3 DNA follows: TGCGCCAGCATCCCCAGATCCCTAGCGGGAAATAATGAGCAGTTCTTC.

The genes are TRBV6-5 and TRBJ1-3; no clear D gene. The CDR3 length is 16 residues. Germline CDR1 is MNHEY and CDR2 is SVGAGI. V gave up 0 bases and J gave up 0 bases, with 9 bases separating them. For the CDR3, the DNA is TGTGCCAGCAGTTACTCCCAGGCCTACTCTGGAAACACCATATATTTT. Translation gives CASSYSQAYSGNTIYF.